This paragraph covers one TCR beta chain sequence. No antigen is known for it. This sample was taken from a study of radiotherapy plus CTLA-4 blockade in lung cancer. Overall study context: An objective response was seen in 15% to 20% of patients, and disease control in around 33%.

Focal radiation was given together with CTLA-4 blockade (ipilimumab) to patients with chemo-refractory metastatic non-small-cell lung cancer. Trimming removed 6 bases from V and 3 bases from J; junction bases left unmatched: 5. Germline CDR1 MNHEY, CDR2 SVGAGI. This CDR3 is 15 amino acids long. The assay was immunoSEQ multiplex PCR, and TCRdb's table has in-frame clones only and misses some. Of approximately 72,000 clones in the sample, more than 75% were seen once. Overall study findings and caveats: The best predictor of response was reported to be early blood T cell clone dynamics, with interferon-beta. Blood-borne expansion of tumor-derived TCR clones followed radiotherapy plus ipilimumab.

The TCR sequence derives from a human donor with non-small cell lung cancer who had a complete response to radiotherapy plus ipilimumab. This chain joins TRBV6-5 and TRBJ2-4, with 10 positions matching TRBD1. Sequenced material: peripheral blood, taken from a patient treated with radiotherapy plus ipilimumab. Here the CDR3 reads CASRRTGGLKNIQYF. As DNA, the CDR3 is TGTGCCAGCAGGCGGACAGGGGGTCTCAAAAACATTCAGTACTTC.